This paragraph covers one T cell receptor beta chain sequence. Its target antigen remains unknown. No base quality values were provided; no much bigger clone lies one nucleotide off. The entry originates in a study of cytomegalovirus exposure and HLA in healthy donors (TCRdb year 2017). Notes on the research overall: In an earlier analysis of fewer than 750 of the donors, 250 to 300 Gb of sequence data and 90 million to 120 million unique TCR beta sequences from about 179 million T cells were reported. On average, around 240,000 unique TCR beta nucleotide sequences were sequenced per donor among 398 genotyped donors of the cohort, with roughly 18% of those sequences being non-productive. HLA typing included class I and class II loci at four-digit resolution. In addition to the first cohort of approximately 670 subjects, a separate validation cohort of 120 different subjects was used. A later analysis re-examined previously published TCR beta repertoires from roughly 720 donors and added high-resolution HLA genotyping to investigate patterns of TCR occurrence. A later genetic analysis took genome-wide SNP genotypes for about 65% of the roughly 670 donors and used that subset as a discovery cohort. The study used immunosequencing to profile the T cell repertoires of 666 subjects and linked those repertoires to cytomegalovirus serostatus. Typing coverage differed by locus: A, B, C, DRB1 and DQB1 were typed in roughly 629-630 donors, DQA1 in 522, DPA1 in 600 to 610, and DPB1 in around 440. An early release covering more than 500 HLA-typed donors comprised about 300 gigabases of sequencing data and around 80 million unique TCR sequences. In the later analysis, no new phenotypic data were used to find candidate immune exposures; instead, reliance was placed on TCR beta sequences and their occurrence across donors. The study was designed to test whether signatures of past pathogen exposure could be identified by cataloging public T cell receptors. The study combined high-throughput TCR immunosequencing, statistical association of individual TCRs with disease status, and machine learning to predict cytomegalovirus infection status. Because of strong linkage in the cohort, five DR-DQ haplotypes were treated as single units for association and clustering. Donor age, sex, ethnicity and CMV serostatus were compiled together with the repertoire data. Among the roughly 400 genotyped donors, around 81% belonged to the genetic ancestry cluster associated with self-reported Caucasian donors. An earlier analysis of 450 to 750 of the donors used high-throughput TCR beta sequencing to judge whether each TCR beta V gene segment behaved as functional or pseudogenic. Every repertoire in the discovery cohort had been generated on one and the same sequencing platform.

The library relied on the immunoSEQ multiplex PCR assay. A mixture of 60 forward primers for TCR Vbeta segments and 13 reverse primers for TCR Jbeta segments was used in the multiplex PCR. Amplification of the CDR3 region of rearranged TCR beta genes was performed with a multiplex PCR assay on genomic DNA. The Illumina HiSeq System was used to sequence the amplified TCR beta libraries as 87-base-pair reads. The authors processed their data as follows. A later analysis counted approximately 76 million unique TCR beta chains across the 650 to 700 repertoires, and around 9.9 million of these chains were shared by at least two donors. A nearest-neighbor algorithm error-corrected the raw reads and collapsed the reads into unique sequences, merging closely related sequences to remove PCR and sequencing errors. To assign V, D and J gene segments, CDR3 sequences were aligned to IMGT reference sequences. For a sequence to be retained, a match of at least six nucleotides was required to both a V gene segment and a J gene segment. A rearrangement counted as productive if the CDR3 had no stop codons and remained in frame with V and J, and every other rearrangement counted as non-productive. Following IMGT convention, CDR3 was defined as the stretch from the second conserved V-encoded cysteine up to the conserved J-encoded phenylalanine. The earlier analysis of approximately 590 of the donors excluded any sequence lacking an unambiguous match to a single V gene segment. In an earlier analysis of a few hundred of the donors, V segments were called functional above 56.7% productive rearrangements and were called segregating when the between-donor standard deviation exceeded 5%. A statistical classification framework was built for diagnosing cytomegalovirus status from the catalog of TCR beta chain sequences. A later analysis assigned V and J genes by comparing TCR nucleotide sequences with IMGT/GENE-DB human TR gene sequences. In a later analysis, CDR3 sequences and most-parsimonious VDJ recombination scenarios were assigned using the TCRdist pipeline. In a later analysis, every TCR beta chain was defined by the combination of its CDR3 amino acid sequence and its V-gene family, and reads without a unique V-gene family were dropped. A later analysis removed 550 to 650 highly shared, low-generation-probability nucleotide sequences to deal with suspected cross-contamination and a sequencing artifact. For each public chain, a later analysis derived a clonal expansion index from normalized ranks of inferred template counts within each repertoire. In a later analysis, generation probabilities were computed with a VDJ recombination model fitted to out-of-frame rearrangements, and the resulting probabilities were checked against IGoR. A later analysis scored TCR-TCR, TCR-HLA and TCR-CMV co-occurrence with hypergeometric tests, applying a repertoire-size bias correction to TCR pairs. A later analysis estimated false discovery rates by permuting HLA or CMV assignments 20 times. In a later analysis, co-occurring TCRs were grouped using DBSCAN, with TCRdist sequence similarity added in when clustering inside HLA-allele-positive subsets. Repertoires with fewer than 30,000 or more than 120,000 public chains, plus five repertoires with anomalous nucleotide sharing, were excluded from co-occurrence clustering. Entries here come from immuneACCESS through TCRdb and include only in-frame sequences with V and J called. Some clones fail to appear in such tables; in the studies checked, an unresolved V gene covers under half of the shortfall, and the cause of the remainder is unknown. V, J and clone size reflect that table, while D and trimming were determined from the DNA. The sample table holds roughly 99,000 clones, of which roughly four fifths were seen once. The ten largest clones represent 2% to 3% of the sample.

CDR1 is given as SGHDT and CDR2 as YYEEEE, both from the germline V gene. V and J are truncated by 0 bases and 6 bases respectively, leaving an intervening sequence of 9 bases. From the cysteine up to the phenylalanine, the CDR3 has a length of 13 residues. Of the read, only the CDR3 DNA is kept; its 39 bases are in frame from base 1. The cohort was made up of around 720 healthy bone marrow donors. Cohort members were all nominally healthy when sampled, although unrecorded immune exposures were likely present. The donor tested CMV seronegative, placing the donor among the 350 to 400 seronegative members of the cohort. A peripheral blood sample was provided by each donor, and peripheral blood mononuclear cells were used for TCR beta sequencing. The Qiagen DNeasy Blood Extraction Kit was used to extract genomic DNA from the blood cell samples. On the study overall, not on this receptor specifically: A further reported finding was that TCR beta sequences accurately predicted the HLA-A and HLA-B alleles for most subjects in the first cohort. Roughly uniform sequencing depth across donors was assumed in presence/absence analyses, although this assumption may not hold. A later analysis reported that several top co-occurrence clusters appeared linked to parvovirus B19, influenza, CMV and Epstein-Barr virus. Across donors, most TCR sequences were observed very rarely, whereas some public TCRs were present in many individuals. Specific HLA alleles were associated with 16,951 TCR beta sequences at a false discovery rate of 0.05 in a later analysis. The authors suggested that the approach could potentially be generalized to other disease states and immunological phenotypes. Because the 87-base-pair reads could not distinguish some IMGT-functional V segments, including TRBV6-2 and TRBV6-3, those segments were excluded. In a later analysis, the rate of TCR association differed among HLA loci, with DRB1 alleles having the most associated TCRs and HLA-C alleles having the fewest. A total of 150 to 200 TCR beta chains were listed by the study as associated with cytomegalovirus. A later genetic analysis associated a missense DCLRE1C variant with V-gene and J-gene trimming of TCR beta chains, and an independent cohort replicated the association. A later analysis found that HLA-associated TCR beta chains were more clonally expanded and had lower generation probabilities than equally common non-associated chains. The classifier was reported to diagnose cytomegalovirus status with high specificity and sensitivity in both the original and validation cohorts. Broadly in line with IMGT annotations, most TCR beta V segments showed up in productive rearrangements about 87% or about 30% of the time in an earlier analysis of 450 to 750 of the donors. Linkage disequilibrium might explain the correlated functional status among segregating V segments, but an unknown experimental factor could not be excluded. HLA typing was unavailable for some donors at each locus, so association tests used only the typed subset. According to a later genetic analysis, donors in an Asian-associated ancestry cluster had fewer N-insertions in productive TCRs than the approximately 650-donor mean. In vitro tests confirmed that a few of the cytomegalovirus-associated TCR beta chains recognize cytomegalovirus antigens. Immune exposure information for the cohort was limited to CMV serostatus. When HLA alleles, especially DR and DQ, strongly co-occurred, attributing TCR associations to individual alleles was difficult. This cohort had only TCR beta chains sequenced, and the lack of alpha or paired-chain data limited which features could be detected. A cluster of highly shared sequence variants was judged likely to be a technical artifact of the sequencing pipeline. Because counts were too low, roughly 17 rarely observed V segments, including chromosome 9 orphons, were left out of the earlier analysis of 500 to 650 of the donors. Most CMV-associated TCR beta chains appeared to be HLA-restricted in a later analysis, and the HLA associations seemed to be driven largely by CMV exposure.

Sequencing was performed on PBMCs. This receptor chain uses TRBV5-6 and TRBJ1-2; no confident D gene assignment can be made. The receptor's source is a man younger than 30 in good health and CMV-seronegative. The sequence in DNA is TGTGCCAGCAGCTTGGCCTGGAGGGATGGCTACACCTTC. This translates into CASSLAWRDGYTF.